What follows are 24 T cell receptor beta chains derived from one specimen sequenced in a study of T cells in Graves' hyperthyroidism and ophthalmopathy. TCR beta CDR3 sequences were amplified from RNA transcripts. When the TCR CDR3 underwent first-round RT-PCR, the HTBI primer set was used. TCRdb itself ran the multiplex PCR reads through MiXCR, one entry per CDR3 protein. This table holds roughly 710,000 distinct CDR3 sequences, roughly 32% found once. Input material: blood. The receptor set was obtained from a woman in her thirties or forties with Graves' hyperthyroidism.

This clonotype was picked up many times. The chain joins TRBV9 to TRBJ1-1; D perhaps matches TRBD1 (5 bases). With 0 bases removed from V and 4 bases from J, the gap between germline ends came to 13 bases. CDR1 and CDR2 from the germline V gene are SGDLS and YYNGEE. This CDR3 has 15 amino acids. CDR3 residues: CASSVGQGRGTEAFF. Written as DNA, the CDR3 is TGTGCCAGCAGCGTAGGCCAAGGGAGGGGCACTGAAGCTTTCTTT.

This clonotype was detected only a few times. The chain links TRBV12-3 or TRBV12-4 to TRBJ2-7; a weak D match, TRBD1 (6 bases). The V gene lost 1 base and the J gene lost 6 bases, with 16 bases spanning the gap. The CDR3 is made up of 15 amino acids. This CDR3 is CASSLGALGALEQYF. CDR3 DNA: TGTGCCAGCAGTTTAGGTGCTTTGGGGGCTCTCGAGCAGTACTTC.

The J gene is TRBJ2-7, the V gene TRBV7-8, with TRBD2 identical over 12 bases. V shed 2 bases, J shed 1 base, and the junction held 15 bases outside the gene matches. Germline CDR1 SGHVS, CDR2 FQNEAQ. This CDR3 is 20 amino acids long. The CDR3 DNA reads TGTGCCAGCAGCTTATATTGGGAATGGACTAGCGGGATCGAGTCCTACGAGCAGTACTTC. This translates into CASSLYWEWTSGIESYEQYF. The full variable domain, completed using reference TRBV7-8 and TRBJ2-7, is GAGVSQSPRYKVAKRGQDVALRCDPISGHVSLFWYQQALGQGPEFLTYFQNEAQLDKSGLPSDRFFAERPEGSVSTLKIQRTQQEDSAVYLCASSLYWEWTSGIESYEQYFGPGTRLTVT.

This clonotype showed up many times. Its ends do not fully match the called genes, so a read error is possible. V usage is TRBV5-1 and J usage is TRBJ1-1, with D possibly matching TRBD1 (5 bases). Germline assignment: CDR1 SGHRS and CDR2 YFSETQ. The CDR3 runs 12 residues. The CDR3: CASSRDNTEAFF. CDR3 DNA: TGTGCCAGCAGCCGGGACAACACTGAAGCTTTCTTT.

This clonotype showed up just a few times. The V gene is TRBV19, the J gene TRBJ1-1; 8 bases line up with TRBD1. The CDR3 totals 15 residues. The germline CDR1 and CDR2 sequences are LNHDA and SQIVND (reference sequence). After removal of 0 bases from V and 5 bases from J, the junction contained 5 bases not matched to a gene. The CDR3 sequence: CASSIDLDRETEAFF. In DNA form, the CDR3 reads TGTGCCAGTAGTATAGATCTGGACAGGGAGACTGAAGCTTTCTTT.

V and J are TRBV7-3 and TRBJ2-3, with 9 bases aligning to TRBD2. This CDR3 is built from 15 residues. Trimming removed 4 bases from V and 2 bases from J; junction bases left unmatched: 4. CDR1 is SGHTA, CDR2 FQGTGA, per germline. Here the CDR3 reads CASSSGLAHTDTQYF. CDR3 DNA sequence: TGTGCCAGCAGCTCGGGACTAGCCCACACAGATACGCAGTATTTT.

This clonotype has a count of ten or more. The V gene is TRBV24-1, the J gene TRBJ1-4; D is unresolved. CDR1 is KGHDR, CDR2 SFDVKD, per germline. V was clipped by 2 bases and J by 4 bases, with 13 bases between them. The CDR3 has 16 residues. The CDR3 loop is CATSDSDPEGNEKLFF. CDR3 sequence (DNA): TGTGCCACCAGTGATTCGGACCCTGAGGGTAATGAAAAACTGTTTTTT.

This clonotype was counted ten times or more. The rearrangement uses TRBV13 and TRBJ2-5; D is possibly TRBD1 (5 bases). Germline CDR1 and CDR2: PRHDT and FYEKMQ (reference sequence). The CDR3 spans 14 residues. V gave up 4 bases and J gave up 1 base, with 10 bases separating them. As DNA, the CDR3 is TGTGCCAGCAGCTCAAAGACAGCCCAAGAGACCCAGTACTTC. Residues: CASSSKTAQETQYF.

This clonotype was counted a few times. The chain is built from TRBV9 and TRBJ1-5; TRBD1 might be the D (5 bases). The germline CDR1 and CDR2 sequences are SGDLS and YYNGEE. The CDR3 contains 14 residues. Deletions cut 3 bases from V and 2 bases from J, with 9 bases between. CDR3 nucleotides: TGTGCCAGCAGCGCCTGGGGCGGCAATCAGCCCCAGCATTTT. It yields the protein CASSAWGGNQPQHF.

On this clonotype itself: Germline is not matched at one junction end, which may reflect a read error. V gene TRBV7-2 combines with J gene TRBJ2-1; D is unclear. The CDR3 has 9 amino acids. Germline CDR1 is SGHTA and CDR2 is FQGNSA. The CDR3 reads CASSLAAYF. The CDR3 region has the DNA TGTGCCAGCAGCTTGGCCGCGTACTTC. Full variable domain (rest looked up from reference TRBV7-2 and TRBJ2-1): GAGVSQSPSNKVTEKGKDVELRCDPISGHTALYWYRQSLGQGLEFLIYFQGNSAPDKSGLPSDRFSAERTGGSVSTLTIQRTQQEDSAVYLCASSLAAYFGPGTRLTVL.

In this sample, this clonotype turned up many times. The chain has TRBV10-2 and TRBJ1-6; D is possibly TRBD1 (6 bases). The CDR3 covers 15 residues. Trimming removed 7 bases at V and 7 bases at J, with 17 bases between. CDR1 WSHSY and CDR2 SAAADI come from the germline V gene. The CDR3 spells CASKDGQLLNSPLHF. The CDR3 DNA follows: TGCGCCAGCAAAGACGGACAGTTGTTAAATTCACCCCTCCACTTT.

The table lists this clonotype with a few counts. The chain uses TRBV30 and TRBJ1-2; no firm D call. This CDR3 region has 11 residues. With 5 bases removed from V and 4 bases from J, the gap between germline ends came to 8 bases. Germline lookup yields CDR1 GTSNPN and CDR2 SVGIG (reference sequence). The CDR3 region has the DNA TGTGCCTGGCAAGGGTTCTATGGCTACACCTTC. Its protein product is CAWQGFYGYTF.

There are a few counts of this clonotype. V gene TRBV19 combines with J gene TRBJ1-1, with D unresolved. Deletions cut 8 bases from V and 1 base from J, with 20 bases between. Germline loops: CDR1 LNHDA, CDR2 SQIVND (reference sequence). The CDR3 contains 16 residues. The CDR3 DNA reads TGTGCCAGTGAGGCCATAGAGTTGATGGGGAACACTGAAGCTTTCTTT. It translates to CASEAIELMGNTEAFF.

The table lists this clonotype with a few counts. The rearrangement joins TRBV6-5 to TRBJ1-1; unclear D gene. Germline V lookup: CDR1 MNHEY, CDR2 SVGAGI. This CDR3 spans 16 amino acids. V dropped 1 base and J dropped 0 bases, with 12 bases sitting between them. In DNA form, the CDR3 reads TGTGCCAGCAGTTACTTGTATCAAGTCATGAACACTGAAGCTTTCTTT. Protein: CASSYLYQVMNTEAFF.

This sequence joins TRBV20-1 and TRBJ2-7; D uncertain. The CDR3 has 14 residues. Germline-derived CDR1 and CDR2 are DFQATT and SNEGSKA (reference sequence). The V and J ends lost 6 bases and 0 bases respectively, with 15 bases between them. The CDR3 DNA reads as TGCAGTGCCCAGCAGACTGTAAGCTCCTACGAGCAGTACTTC. It encodes CSAQQTVSSYEQYF.

This clonotype was seen a handful of times. The chain uses TRBV20-1 and TRBJ2-2; D gene ambiguous. The CDR3 has 13 amino acids. V was cut by 0 bases and J by 5 bases, with 7 bases left in between. CDR1 and CDR2 from the germline V gene are DFQATT and SNEGSKA (reference sequence). The CDR3 nucleotides are TGCAGTGCTAGAGAGGGGAATACCGGGGAGCTGTTTTTT. Encoded protein: CSAREGNTGELFF.

This clonotype was picked up many times. V gene TRBV7-6 combines with J gene TRBJ1-4, with 9 bases lining up with TRBD1. The J segment lost 3 bases and the V segment lost 5 bases, leaving 10 bases of the junction unmatched. The CDR3 loop spans 17 amino acids. Germline lookup yields CDR1 SGHVS and CDR2 FNYEAQ. Written as DNA, the CDR3 is TGTGCCAGCAGCCGTTTCGGGACAGGGTTGGCTAATGAAAAACTGTTTTTT. Amino acid sequence: CASSRFGTGLANEKLFF.

This clonotype was seen ten or more times. The V gene is TRBV20-1, the J gene TRBJ1-1, with 7 bases lining up with TRBD1. The trim removed 8 bases at V and 7 bases at J, leaving 7 bases unmatched. In germline, CDR1 is DFQATT, CDR2 SNEGSKA (reference sequence). CDR3 length: 11 residues. The CDR3 protein is CSFDRALEAFF. The CDR3 DNA is TGCAGTTTTGACAGGGCGCTTGAAGCTTTCTTT.

Points on this clonotype: Since the CDR3 does not end with the conserved phenylalanine or tryptophan, this likely comes from a read error. This chain joins TRBV7-2 and TRBJ2-5; D is ambiguous. The CDR3 has 14 residues. CDR1 is SGHTA, CDR2 FQGNSA, per germline. Deletions cut 4 bases from V and 1 base from J, with 10 bases between. This chain's CDR3 is CASSSIRIQETQYL. CDR3 bases: TGTGCCAGCAGCTCTATCCGGATCCAAGAGACCCAGTACCTC.

The gene calls are TRBV7-8 and TRBJ1-3; D remains ambiguous. The CDR3 consists of 13 residues. Trimming pared 1 base from V and 8 bases from J, leaving 9 bases between. Germline-derived CDR1 and CDR2 are SGHVS and FQNEAQ. This CDR3 is CASSLGGPHTIYF. As DNA, the CDR3 is TGTGCCAGCAGCTTAGGAGGACCCCACACCATATATTTT.

This clonotype came up a few times. CDR3 region: CASSSTSGALRQYF. CDR3 in DNA: TGTGCCAGCAGCTCGACTAGCGGGGCCTTGAGGCAGTATTTT. V gene TRBV7-8 combines with J gene TRBJ2-3; 11 nucleotides align to TRBD2. V was pared by 4 bases and J by 11 bases, with 8 bases of the junction left unmatched. CDR1 SGHVS and CDR2 FQNEAQ come from the germline V gene. The CDR3 is 14 amino acids.

This clonotype appeared many times. The chain combines TRBV6-5 with TRBJ1-1, with 7 bases lining up with TRBD1. CDR1 and CDR2 (germline): MNHEY, SVGAGI. V lost 6 bases to trimming and J lost 4 bases; unmatched junction nucleotides: 5. The length of the CDR3 is 13 residues. The CDR3 spells CASSRQGFTEAFF. In DNA, the CDR3 is TGTGCCAGCAGCCGACAGGGATTCACTGAAGCTTTCTTT.

J is TRBJ1-2 and V is TRBV24-1; D is unclear. Germline V CDR1 and CDR2: KGHDR, SFDVKD. The CDR3 consists of 13 residues. The V end lost 7 bases, the J end lost 7 bases, and 15 bases lay between the germline ends. The CDR3 DNA follows: TGTGCCACCAGGGGTGGAGGACTTTCTGGCTACACCTTC. Its translation: CATRGGGLSGYTF.

This clonotype has ten or more counts. V gene TRBV19 combines with J gene TRBJ1-1; 9 bases agree with TRBD1. Per germline, CDR1 LNHDA and CDR2 SQIVND (reference sequence). This CDR3 is 15 amino acids long. Trimming cost V 8 bases and J 0 bases; bases outside gene matches: 7. The CDR3, as DNA: TGTGCCAGTGACCTGACAGGGGGATTGAACACTGAAGCTTTCTTT. Its protein product is CASDLTGGLNTEAFF.